This T cell receptor beta chain comes out of a study of blood T cell repertoires in COVID-19. Method: immunoSEQ multiplex PCR; TCRdb's copy keeps in-frame clones and lacks some. The data contain approximately 290,000 clones, 80% to 90% of them singletons. Researchers sorted participants into cohorts using their self-reported clinical history. This clone appeared many times. This CDR3 spans 18 amino acids. Germline CDR1 SGHTA, CDR2 FQGNSA. The ends lost 2 bases at V and 8 bases at J; junction bases unmatched: 17. This rearrangement joins TRBV7-2 to TRBJ2-1, with 8 bases aligning to TRBD1. This TCR derives from a woman aged 30 to 39 who had recovered from COVID-19. Sequenced: PBMCs or T cells enriched from blood (not recorded which). CDR3 sequence: CASSLRPTGAWSPDEQFF. The CDR3, as DNA: TGTGCCAGCAGCTTAAGGCCGACAGGGGCTTGGTCCCCTGATGAGCAGTTCTTC.